These 15 T cell receptor beta chains originate from one sample sequenced in a study of blood T cells in healthy people across ages (dated by TCRdb to the mid-2010s). Receptors were amplified or captured by 5' RACE. Sequenced using an Illumina HiSeq 2500. The second PCR ran for roughly 7 to 12 cycles and used a J-beta primer mix along with a sample-barcoded 5' primer. TCRdb applied fastp at Q25 and MiXCR to the public reads, then kept only in-frame beta chains. Every CDR3 protein is listed once, alongside the most common genes and DNA of its rows. The sample table contains fewer than 1,200,000 distinct CDR3 sequences; only one count was recorded for approximately 25% of them. About 0.69% of the sample is in the top ten clones. The same specimen was also included in a second study, on T cells of mothers and their children.

The specimen was blood. These receptors originate from a girl aged 2 to 9 in good health.

The table lists this clonotype with a few counts. The rearrangement uses TRBV12-3 or TRBV12-4 and TRBJ2-5; the D is unclear. The CDR3 extends over 13 amino acids. Trimming pared 5 bases from V and 5 bases from J, leaving 12 bases between. The CDR3 protein is CASSPSARETQYF. CDR3 coding DNA: TGTGCCAGCAGTCCATCAGCGAGGGAGACCCAGTACTTC.

A few counts support this clonotype. The V call is TRBV5-1, the J call TRBJ2-3; D gene ambiguous. Trimming removed 7 bases at V and 3 bases at J, with 15 bases between. Germline V lookup: CDR1 SGHRS, CDR2 YFSETQ. This CDR3 comprises 14 residues. This chain's CDR3 is CASQQLIGTDTQYF. The CDR3 coding sequence is TGCGCCAGCCAACAGTTAATAGGGACAGATACGCAGTATTTT.

This clonotype was observed a handful of times. This sequence joins TRBV6-5 and TRBJ2-1, with D unclear. Germline-derived CDR1 and CDR2 are MNHEY and SVGAGI. This CDR3 contains 14 residues. The V gene lost 0 bases and the J gene lost 3 bases, with 6 bases spanning the gap. The CDR3: CASSYSSVYNEQFF. CDR3 DNA: TGTGCCAGCAGTTACTCCTCGGTCTACAATGAGCAGTTCTTC.

The rearrangement links TRBV29-1 to TRBJ2-1; 7 positions agree with TRBD2. This CDR3 has 14 residues. Germline assignment: CDR1 SQVTM and CDR2 ANQGSEA. J was trimmed by 8 bases and V by 3 bases; bases with no gene match: 10. The CDR3 sequence: CSVESGGSGDEQFF. The DNA of the CDR3 is TGCAGCGTTGAGTCCGGGGGGAGTGGCGATGAGCAGTTCTTC.

V gene TRBV7-9 combines with J gene TRBJ2-7, with D possibly matching TRBD1 (6 bases). Looked up from germline, CDR1 is SEHNR and CDR2 is FQNEAQ (reference sequence). V lost 3 bases, J lost 6 bases, and 15 bases lay in between. The CDR3 runs 14 residues. The CDR3 DNA follows: TGTGCCAGCAGCTTCCTGGGCAGGGGTGGCGAGCAGTACTTC. Protein: CASSFLGRGGEQYF.

Comments on this clonotype: Germline and junction disagree at one end, which may indicate a read error. The rearrangement joins TRBV28 to TRBJ1-1; no clear D gene. The CDR3 is 11 residues long. CDR1 is MDHEN and CDR2 is SYDVKM in the germline V gene. The CDR3 nucleotides are TGTGCCAGCAGTAACTACAAGGGTGAGGTCTTT. Translating it yields CASSNYKGEVF. Supplemented by reference TRBV28 and TRBJ1-1, the full variable domain reads DVKVTQSSRYLVKRTGEKVFLECVQDMDHENMFWYRQDPGLGLRLIYFSYDVKMKEKGDIPEGYSVSREKKERFSLILESASTNQTSMYLCASSNYKGEVFGQGTRLTVV.

This clonotype showed up just a few times. At one boundary the junction diverges from the germline segment, which might be a read error. The V gene is TRBV20-1, the J gene TRBJ1-2, with D possibly being TRBD1 (5 bases). This CDR3 is built from 14 residues. Germline-derived CDR1 and CDR2 are DFQATT and SNEGSKA (reference sequence). CDR3 coding DNA: TGCAGTGCTGGAGATGTTGAAGGGGCGCGGGGCTACACCTTC. It codes for CSAGDVEGARGYTF.

J is TRBJ2-5 and V is TRBV6-6; 10 positions match TRBD2. This CDR3 is built from 15 residues. Germline V CDR1 and CDR2: MNHNY, SVGAGI (reference sequence). V shed 4 bases and J 5 bases; nucleotides not matched to a gene: 7. CDR3 region: CASSFVAGGGETQYF. In DNA, the CDR3 is TGTGCCAGCAGTTTCGTAGCGGGGGGCGGGGAGACCCAGTACTTC.

About this clonotype: As the CDR3 is not closed by the conserved phenylalanine or tryptophan, this likely results from a read error. V usage is TRBV7-2 and J usage is TRBJ1-5; 7 bases line up with TRBD1. After removal of 5 bases from V and 2 bases from J, the junction contained 3 bases not matched to a gene. This CDR3 is 14 amino acids long. Germline V gives CDR1 SGHTA, CDR2 FQGNSA. The CDR3 nucleotides read TGTGCCAGCAGCCCAACAGGGGGCAATCAGCCCCAGCATTCT. It is translated as CASSPTGGNQPQHS.

This clonotype was recorded a few times. This chain links TRBV20-1 with TRBJ2-7; maybe TRBD1 (5 bases). V was cut by 3 bases and J by 2 bases, with 17 bases left in between. CDR1 is DFQATT, CDR2 SNEGSKA, per germline (reference sequence). This CDR3 comprises 15 residues. The CDR3 is CSARGQRRSPYEQYF. The CDR3 coding sequence is TGCAGTGCTAGGGGGCAGAGAAGATCCCCCTACGAGCAGTACTTC.

In this sample, this clonotype turned up many times. The chain links TRBV29-1 to TRBJ2-5, with D possibly TRBD2 on 5 matching bases. TRBJ2-7 explains the end of the DNA better; the J call may be wrong. The CDR3 spans 14 residues. The germline CDR1 and CDR2 sequences are SQVTM and ANQGSEA. CDR3 loop: CSVRINGNGFEQYF. CDR3 DNA: TGCAGCGTTCGAATCAACGGGAACGGTTTCGAGCAGTACTTC.

The rearrangement uses TRBV20-1 and TRBJ1-5, with D perhaps TRBD1 (5 bases). The CDR3 consists of 16 residues. Germline lookup yields CDR1 DFQATT and CDR2 SNEGSKA (reference sequence). The V end lost 5 bases, the J end lost 5 bases, and 22 bases lay between the germline ends. The CDR3, as DNA: TGCAGTGCTCAAGTCGGGGGTTTCGACAAGGATCAGCCCCAGCATTTT. Protein: CSAQVGGFDKDQPQHF.

The chain's CDR3 is CASRWGTGSTDTQYF. CDR3 nucleotides: TGTGCCAGCAGATGGGGGACTGGGAGCACAGATACGCAGTATTTT. This rearrangement joins TRBV12-3 or TRBV12-4 to TRBJ2-3; possible D gene TRBD2, 6 bases. Trimming stripped 6 bases from V and 0 bases from J, with 13 bases between. The CDR3 loop spans 15 amino acids.

This clonotype has a count of ten or more. The rearrangement uses TRBV29-1 and TRBJ2-5; tentatively, D is TRBD1 (5 bases). The CDR3 totals 11 residues. V lost 7 bases and J lost 2, with 8 bases in between. Looked up from germline, CDR1 is SQVTM and CDR2 is ANQGSEA. CDR3 DNA: TGCAGCGCCGACAGTCAAGAGACCCAGTACTTC. Its translation: CSADSQETQYF.

This clonotype was counted only a few times. This sequence joins TRBV7-9 and TRBJ1-3, with 7 bases identical to TRBD1. CDR3 length: 14 amino acids. The J segment lost 2 bases and the V segment lost 6 bases, leaving 4 bases of the junction unmatched. Germline assignment: CDR1 SEHNR and CDR2 FQNEAQ (reference sequence). The CDR3 DNA sequence: TGTGCCAGCAGTCTACAGGGGACTGGAAACACCATATATTTT. It translates to CASSLQGTGNTIYF.